This TCR beta chain was recovered during a study of early T cells in non-severe SARS-CoV-2 infection. Study as a whole: Unsorted whole blood bulk RNA was sequenced, with unpaired chains. General study points: A preference for anti-spike CD8 responses marked VDJdb matching, which missed private and CD4 specificities.

MiXCR, applied by TCRdb to the 5' RACE reads, yields one record per CDR3 protein. The sample contains more than 95,000 distinct CDR3 sequences, 16% of which appear only once. This clonotype was counted ten times or more. Its antigen is not identified. This TCR was sampled from an adult who was a healthcare worker with PCR-confirmed SARS-CoV-2 infection or an uninfected control (not recorded which). Input material: whole blood.

The CDR3 loop is CASSLVGPLLNEQFF. CDR3 nucleotides: TGTGCCAGCAGCTTAGTGGGCCCACTACTCAATGAGCAGTTCTTC. The chain has TRBV7-9 and TRBJ2-1; D is undetermined. This CDR3 region has 15 residues. The germline V and J ends were trimmed by 1 base and 6 bases, with 13 bases remaining between them. Germline values: CDR1 SEHNR, CDR2 FQNEAQ (reference sequence).